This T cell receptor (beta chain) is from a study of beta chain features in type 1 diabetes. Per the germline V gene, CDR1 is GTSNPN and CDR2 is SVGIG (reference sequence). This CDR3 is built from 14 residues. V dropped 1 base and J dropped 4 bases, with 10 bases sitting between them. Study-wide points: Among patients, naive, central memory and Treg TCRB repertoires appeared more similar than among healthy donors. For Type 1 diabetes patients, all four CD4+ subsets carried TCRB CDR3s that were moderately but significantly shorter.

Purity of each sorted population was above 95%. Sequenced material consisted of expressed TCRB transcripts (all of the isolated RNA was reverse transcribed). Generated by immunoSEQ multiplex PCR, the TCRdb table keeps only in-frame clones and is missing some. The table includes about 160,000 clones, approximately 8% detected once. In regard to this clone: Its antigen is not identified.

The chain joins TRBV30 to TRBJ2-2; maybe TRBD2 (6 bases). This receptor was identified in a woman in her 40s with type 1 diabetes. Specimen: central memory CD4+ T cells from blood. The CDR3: CAWSGDFLTGELFF. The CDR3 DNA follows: TGTGCCTGGAGTGGGGACTTCCTCACCGGGGAGCTGTTTTTT. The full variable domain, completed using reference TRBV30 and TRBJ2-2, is SQTIHQWPATLVQPVGSPLSLECTVEGTSNPNLYWYRQAAGRGLQLLFYSVGIGQISSEVPQNLSASRPQDRQFILSSKKLLLSDSGFYLCAWSGDFLTGELFFGEGSRLTVL.